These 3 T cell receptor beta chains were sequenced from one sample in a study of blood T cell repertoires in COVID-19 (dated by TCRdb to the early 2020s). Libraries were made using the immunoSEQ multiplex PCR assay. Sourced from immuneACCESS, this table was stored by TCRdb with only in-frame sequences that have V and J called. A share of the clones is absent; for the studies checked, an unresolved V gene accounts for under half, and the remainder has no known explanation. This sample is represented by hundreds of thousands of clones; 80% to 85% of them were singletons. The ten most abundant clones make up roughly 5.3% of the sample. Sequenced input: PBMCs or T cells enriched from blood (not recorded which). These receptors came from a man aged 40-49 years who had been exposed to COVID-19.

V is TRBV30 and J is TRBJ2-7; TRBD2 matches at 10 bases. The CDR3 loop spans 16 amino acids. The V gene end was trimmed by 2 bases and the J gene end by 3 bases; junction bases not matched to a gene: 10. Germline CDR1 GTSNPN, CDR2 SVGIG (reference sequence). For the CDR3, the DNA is TGTGCCTGGAGTCCGGGTCTCAGCGGGAGGGTCTACGAGCAGTACTTC. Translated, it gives CAWSPGLSGRVYEQYF.

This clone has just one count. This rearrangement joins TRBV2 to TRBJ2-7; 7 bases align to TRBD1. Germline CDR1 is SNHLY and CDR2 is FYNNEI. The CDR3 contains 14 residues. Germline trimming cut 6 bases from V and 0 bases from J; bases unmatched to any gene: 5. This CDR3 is CASRDRQGSYEQYF. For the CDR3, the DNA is TGTGCCAGCAGGGATCGACAGGGCTCCTACGAGCAGTACTTC.

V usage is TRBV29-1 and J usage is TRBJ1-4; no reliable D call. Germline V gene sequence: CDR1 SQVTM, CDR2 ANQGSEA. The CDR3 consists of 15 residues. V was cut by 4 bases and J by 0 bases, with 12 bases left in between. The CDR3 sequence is CSVARTGATNEKLFF. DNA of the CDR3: TGCAGCGTTGCGAGGACTGGAGCAACTAATGAAAAACTGTTTTTT.